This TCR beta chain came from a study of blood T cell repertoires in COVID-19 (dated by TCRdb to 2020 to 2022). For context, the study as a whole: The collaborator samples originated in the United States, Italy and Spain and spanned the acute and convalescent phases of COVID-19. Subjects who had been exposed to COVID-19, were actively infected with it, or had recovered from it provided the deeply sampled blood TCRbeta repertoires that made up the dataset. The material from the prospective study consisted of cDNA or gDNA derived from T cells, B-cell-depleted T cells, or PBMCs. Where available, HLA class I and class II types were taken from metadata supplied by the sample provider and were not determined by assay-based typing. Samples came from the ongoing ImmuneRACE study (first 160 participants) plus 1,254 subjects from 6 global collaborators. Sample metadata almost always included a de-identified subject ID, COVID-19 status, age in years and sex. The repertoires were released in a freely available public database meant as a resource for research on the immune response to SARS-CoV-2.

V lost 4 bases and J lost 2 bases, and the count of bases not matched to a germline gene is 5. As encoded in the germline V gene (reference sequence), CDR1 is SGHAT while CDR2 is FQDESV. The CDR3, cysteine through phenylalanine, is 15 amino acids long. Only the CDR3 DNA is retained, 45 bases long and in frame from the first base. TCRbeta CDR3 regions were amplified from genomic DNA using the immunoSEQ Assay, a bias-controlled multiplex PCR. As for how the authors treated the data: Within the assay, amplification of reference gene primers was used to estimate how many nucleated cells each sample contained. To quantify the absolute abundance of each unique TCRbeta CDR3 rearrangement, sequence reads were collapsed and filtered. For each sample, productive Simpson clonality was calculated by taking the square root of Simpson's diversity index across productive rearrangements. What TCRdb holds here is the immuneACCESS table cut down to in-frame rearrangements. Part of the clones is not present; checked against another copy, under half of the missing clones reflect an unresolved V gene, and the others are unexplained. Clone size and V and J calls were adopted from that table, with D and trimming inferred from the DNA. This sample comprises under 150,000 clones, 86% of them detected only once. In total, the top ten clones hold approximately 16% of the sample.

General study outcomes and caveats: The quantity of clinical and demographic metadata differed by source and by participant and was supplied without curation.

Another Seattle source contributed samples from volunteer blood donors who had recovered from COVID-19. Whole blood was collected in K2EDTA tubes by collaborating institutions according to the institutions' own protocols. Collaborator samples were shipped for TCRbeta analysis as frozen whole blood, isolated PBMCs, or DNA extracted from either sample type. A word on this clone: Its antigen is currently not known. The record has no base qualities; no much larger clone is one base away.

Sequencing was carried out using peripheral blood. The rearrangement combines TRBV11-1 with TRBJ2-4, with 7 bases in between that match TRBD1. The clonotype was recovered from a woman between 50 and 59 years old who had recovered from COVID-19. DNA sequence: TGTGCCAGCAGCTCCCGGGACAGCTCCAAAAACATTCAGTACTTC. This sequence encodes CASSSRDSSKNIQYF. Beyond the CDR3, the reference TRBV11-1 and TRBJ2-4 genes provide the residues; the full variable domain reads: EAEVAQSPRYKITEKSQAVAFWCDPISGHATLYWYRQILGQGPELLVQFQDESVVDDSQLPKDRFSAERLKGVDSTLKIQPAELGDSAMYLCASSSRDSSKNIQYFGAGTRLSVL.